Below are 29 T cell receptor beta chains sequenced from a single sample in a study of OX40 agonist ivuxolimab in advanced cancers. This table comes from immunoSEQ multiplex PCR, and its TCRdb copy is limited to in-frame clones, with some not included. The sample has 47,000 or so clones, around 86% seen once. This material consisted of CD4+ or CD8+ T cells sorted from blood, taken in a trial of the OX40 agonist ivuxolimab. These receptors all stem from an adult with an advanced solid tumor such as melanoma, head and neck, liver or kidney cancer.

The V gene is TRBV4-1, the J gene TRBJ2-5; D gene uncertain. The CDR3 sequence is 15 residues long. Between the trimmed V and J ends, which lost 0 bases and 5 bases, there was a span of 13 bases. Germline loops: CDR1 MGHRA, CDR2 YSYEKL. CDR3 nucleotides: TGCGCCAGCAGCCAAGACTCCCGAGAAATGGAGACCCAGTACTTC. This translates into CASSQDSREMETQYF.

Note on this clone: It may be a read error: a sequence one base away is much more abundant. The same CDR3 is also encoded by other DNA sequences in this sample. The J gene is TRBJ2-5, the V gene TRBV4-3; D is unclear. There are 13 residues in the CDR3. Trimming removed 0 bases from V and 5 bases from J, with 7 bases in between. Germline V lookup: CDR1 LGHNA, CDR2 YSLEER. The chain's CDR3 is CASSQEGWETQYF. The CDR3 coding sequence is TGCGCCAGCAGCCAAGAGGGATGGGAGACCCAGTACTTC.

V is TRBV7-8 and J is TRBJ1-2, with D unclear. This CDR3 comprises 13 residues. V lost 3 bases, J lost 7 bases, and 12 bases lay in between. CDR1 and CDR2 (germline): SGHVS, FQNEAQ. The CDR3 bases are TGTGCCAGCAGCTTTTATAAGGGAAGTGGCTACACCTTC. Translated: CASSFYKGSGYTF.

CDR3 loop: CASSWSVTNEQYF. The CDR3 nucleotides are TGTGCCAGCAGCTGGTCCGTGACTAACGAGCAGTACTTC. The chain uses TRBV11-1 and TRBJ2-7, with D possibly matching TRBD2 (5 bases). This CDR3 comprises 13 residues. The germline V gene has CDR1 SGHAT and CDR2 FQDESV (reference sequence). The V and J ends lost 4 bases and 5 bases respectively, with 12 bases between them. Drawing the rest from reference TRBV11-1 and TRBJ2-7, the complete variable domain is EAEVAQSPRYKITEKSQAVAFWCDPISGHATLYWYRQILGQGPELLVQFQDESVVDDSQLPKDRFSAERLKGVDSTLKIQPAELGDSAMYLCASSWSVTNEQYFGPGTRLTVT.

This clone was picked up a small number of times. This sequence joins TRBV7-5 and TRBJ1-6. TRBV7-5 is an annotated pseudogene. This CDR3 comprises 15 residues. The CDR3 bases are TGTGCCAGCAGCTTTTCTCAGGGAGGTAATTCACCCCTCCACTTT. It yields the protein CASSFSQGGNSPLHF.

CDR3 sequence: CASSPPPSSYEQYF. The CDR3 region has the DNA TGTGCCAGCAGCCCCCCCCCTAGCTCCTACGAGCAGTACTTC. This rearrangement joins TRBV7-9 to TRBJ2-7, with D uncertain. Trimming removed 5 bases at V and 0 bases at J, with 11 bases between. Per germline, CDR1 SEHNR and CDR2 FQNEAQ (reference sequence). CDR3 length: 14 residues.

The chain has TRBV13 and TRBJ1-1, with D uncertain. CDR1 PRHDT and CDR2 FYEKMQ come from the germline V gene (reference sequence). The CDR3 is 12 amino acids. The germline V and J ends were trimmed by 0 bases and 5 bases, with 4 bases remaining between them. The CDR3 is CASSLGQTEAFF. CDR3 nucleotide sequence: TGTGCCAGCAGCTTAGGCCAAACTGAAGCTTTCTTT. The full variable domain, with the rest looked up from reference TRBV13 and TRBJ1-1, is AAGVIQSPRHLIKEKRETATLKCYPIPRHDTVYWYQQGPGQDPQFLISFYEKMQSDKGSIPDRFSAQQFSDYHSELNMSSLELGDSALYFCASSLGQTEAFFGQGTRLTVV.

The chain uses TRBV7-6 and TRBJ2-1, with D unresolved. CDR1 is SGHVS, CDR2 FNYEAQ, per germline. The CDR3 sequence is 14 residues long. V was pared by 0 bases and J by 8 bases, with 11 bases between. This CDR3 is CASSLAGTKDEQFF. The CDR3 coding sequence is TGTGCCAGCAGCTTAGCGGGTACAAAGGATGAGCAGTTCTTC.

The CDR3 coding sequence is TGCGCCAGCAGCCAAGGGATAGGACAGGGCCGCAATGAGCAGTTCTTC. Protein product: CASSQGIGQGRNEQFF. V and J are TRBV4-3 and TRBJ2-1; 8 bases match TRBD1. Losses at the gene ends were 1 base for V and 6 bases for J; bases not matched to a gene: 8. The CDR3 has 16 residues. The V gene's germline CDR1 is LGHNA and CDR2 YSLEER.

The rearrangement links TRBV6-5 to TRBJ2-1; possibly TRBD2 for D (6 bases). The V gene lost 0 bases and the J gene lost 2 bases, with 8 bases spanning the gap. This CDR3 contains 15 residues. CDR1 is MNHEY and CDR2 is SVGAGI in the germline V gene. CDR3 DNA sequence: TGTGCCAGCAGTTACTCGGGGGGTGCCTACAATGAGCAGTTCTTC. Protein: CASSYSGGAYNEQFF.

In its sample, this clone was seen a few times. This chain joins TRBV7-2 and TRBJ2-3, with a weak D call TRBD2 (6 bases). Germline V gene lookup returns CDR1 SGHTA and CDR2 FQGNSA. Trimming took off 5 bases at V and 3 bases at J, with 18 bases between the two ends. This CDR3 has 16 amino acids. The CDR3 reads CASSRRVAGLTDTQYF. The CDR3 region has the DNA TGTGCCAGCAGCCGAAGGGTGGCGGGGCTGACAGATACGCAGTATTTT. Variable domain in full (rest from reference TRBV7-2 and TRBJ2-3): GAGVSQSPSNKVTEKGKDVELRCDPISGHTALYWYRQSLGQGLEFLIYFQGNSAPDKSGLPSDRFSAERTGGSVSTLTIQRTQQEDSAVYLCASSRRVAGLTDTQYFGPGTRLTVL.

For the CDR3, the DNA is TGTGCCAGCAGTACTGGACAGGGAGGATACAATCAGCCCCAGCATTTT. Amino acid sequence: CASSTGQGGYNQPQHF. The chain combines TRBV27 with TRBJ1-5; TRBD1 matches at 8 bases. The CDR3 has 16 residues. Unmatched junction bases numbered 9, after V lost 5 bases and J lost 3 bases. From germline, CDR1 is MNHEY and CDR2 SMNVEV (reference sequence).

The chain links TRBV11-1 to TRBJ2-6; the D is unclear. This CDR3 has 15 residues. CDR1 SGHAT and CDR2 FQDESV come from the germline V gene (reference sequence). Trimming shortened V by 2 bases and J by 2 bases, and 7 bases separated the two germline ends. The CDR3 DNA is TGTGCCAGCAGCTTAACCCCTCCTGGGGCCAACGTCCTGACTTTC. It encodes CASSLTPPGANVLTF.

This sequence joins TRBV29-1 and TRBJ2-2; TRBD2 aligns across 11 bases. The CDR3 runs to 17 residues. The ends lost 4 bases at V and 5 bases at J; junction bases unmatched: 12. Per the germline V gene, CDR1 is SQVTM and CDR2 is ANQGSEA. In DNA form, the CDR3 reads TGCAGCGTTGCGGCATCATTAGCGGGGGGGCATACCGGGGAGCTGTTTTTT. Protein product: CSVAASLAGGHTGELFF.

The sample holds one count of this clone. The chain combines TRBV19 with TRBJ2-3; 13 positions agree with TRBD2. The V segment lost 5 bases and the J segment 6 bases; nucleotides outside the gene matches: 5. The CDR3 runs to 15 residues. The germline V gene encodes CDR1 LNHDA and CDR2 SQIVND (reference sequence). The CDR3 bases are TGTGCCAGTAGTGGGACTAGCGGGGTCCGGGATACGCAGTATTTT. This translates into CASSGTSGVRDTQYF.

The gene calls are TRBV27 and TRBJ2-7; D gene uncertain. This CDR3 region has 13 residues. Trimming cost V 0 bases and J 2 bases, with 5 bases left between them. CDR1 and CDR2 from the germline V gene are MNHEY and SMNVEV (reference sequence). CDR3 region: CASSLSSPYEQYF. The DNA for the CDR3 is TGTGCCAGCAGTTTATCGTCCCCCTACGAGCAGTACTTC.

The chain joins TRBV4-3 to TRBJ2-1; TRBD2 matches at 8 bases. CDR1 is LGHNA, CDR2 YSLEER, per germline. This CDR3 has 15 amino acids. The trim removed 5 bases at V and 4 bases at J, leaving 7 bases unmatched. CDR3 amino acids: CASSRIAGLYNEQFF. DNA of the CDR3: TGCGCCAGCAGCAGAATAGCGGGGCTTTACAATGAGCAGTTCTTC.

V gene TRBV5-4 combines with J gene TRBJ2-5, with 7 nucleotides matching TRBD1. CDR3 size: 14 residues. V dropped 5 bases and J dropped 2; count of bases not matched to a gene: 6. Germline CDR1 SGHNT, CDR2 YYREEE (reference sequence). The CDR3 sequence: CASSKNRGQETQYF. The DNA of the CDR3 is TGTGCCAGCAGTAAAAACAGGGGTCAAGAGACCCAGTACTTC.

A single count supports this clone. The chain has TRBV19 and TRBJ1-5, with 8 bases aligning to TRBD1. The CDR3 totals 14 residues. The V segment lost 6 bases and the J segment 5 bases; nucleotides outside the gene matches: 6. CDR1 and CDR2 from the germline V gene are LNHDA and SQIVND (reference sequence). For the CDR3, the DNA is TGTGCCAGTAGAAGGGACAGGTGGGATCAGCCCCAGCATTTT. It yields the protein CASRRDRWDQPQHF. Looking up the rest from reference TRBV19 and TRBJ1-5 gives the full variable domain: DGGITQSPKYLFRKEGQNVTLSCEQNLNHDAMYWYRQDPGQGLRLIYYSQIVNDFQKGDIAEGYSVSREKKESFPLTVTSAQKNPTAFYLCASRRDRWDQPQHFGDGTRLSIL.

This chain joins TRBV29-1 and TRBJ2-2; 10 positions match TRBD1. This CDR3 comprises 14 residues. V shed 4 bases, J shed 6 bases, and the junction held 5 bases outside the gene matches. Germline V gives CDR1 SQVTM, CDR2 ANQGSEA. The CDR3 sequence: CSVGGTGVSGELFF. DNA of the CDR3: TGCAGCGTTGGGGGGACAGGGGTTTCCGGGGAGCTGTTTTTT.

V is TRBV5-4 and J is TRBJ1-1, with D perhaps matching TRBD1 (5 bases). The CDR3 contains 17 residues. Trimming left V 1 base short and J 1 base short, with 17 bases between. From germline, CDR1 is SGHNT and CDR2 YYREEE (reference sequence). CDR3 bases: TGTGCCAGCAGCTTGTTCGAAGGGGTCAGGACGAACACTGAAGCTTTCTTT. Translating it yields CASSLFEGVRTNTEAFF. The variable domain in full, completed from reference TRBV5-4 and TRBJ1-1, reads ETGVTQSPTHLIKTRGQQVTLRCSSQSGHNTVSWYQQALGQGPQFIFQYYREEENGRGNFPPRFSGLQFPNYSSELNVNALELDDSALYLCASSLFEGVRTNTEAFFGQGTRLTVV.

The V call is TRBV5-1, the J call TRBJ2-7; tentative D call: TRBD2 (6 bases). V was cut by 3 bases and J by 1 base, with 8 bases left in between. The CDR3 runs 13 residues. Germline values: CDR1 SGHRS, CDR2 YFSETQ. CDR3 in amino acids: CASSSTSSYEQYF. DNA for the CDR3: TGCGCCAGCAGCTCGACTAGTTCCTACGAGCAGTACTTC. The complete variable domain, with remaining parts taken from reference TRBV5-1 and TRBJ2-7, reads KAGVTQTPRYLIKTRGQQVTLSCSPISGHRSVSWYQQTPGQGLQFLFEYFSETQRNKGNFPGRFSGRQFSNSRSEMNVSTLELGDSALYLCASSSTSSYEQYFGPGTRLTVT.

V and J are TRBV9 and TRBJ1-4; no clear D. Per germline, CDR1 SGDLS and CDR2 YYNGEE. V was trimmed by 2 bases and J by 3 bases, leaving 8 bases between them. The CDR3 has 14 amino acids. The chain's CDR3 is CASSVAGSNEKLFF. Written as DNA, the CDR3 is TGTGCCAGCAGCGTGGCGGGTTCTAATGAAAAACTGTTTTTT.

The chain has TRBV28 and TRBJ2-1, with D tentatively TRBD1 or TRBD2 (5 bases each). The CDR3 sequence is 18 residues long. CDR1 is MDHEN, CDR2 SYDVKM, per germline. Between the trimmed V and J ends, which lost 2 bases and 0 bases, there was a span of 17 bases. In nucleotides, the CDR3 is TGTGCCAGCAGTTTACGCTTACAGGCTAGCTACTCCTACAATGAGCAGTTCTTC. Protein product: CASSLRLQASYSYNEQFF.

The chain joins TRBV27 to TRBJ2-1, with D perhaps given as TRBD1 or TRBD2 (6 bases each). The V end lost 3 bases, the J end lost 9 bases, and 18 bases lay between the germline ends. The V gene's germline CDR1 is MNHEY and CDR2 SMNVEV (reference sequence). There are 15 residues in the CDR3. CDR3 sequence reads: CASSFFRGPRGEQFF. The CDR3 DNA follows: TGTGCCAGCAGTTTTTTTCGGGGGCCCCGAGGTGAGCAGTTCTTC.

This chain joins TRBV7-8 and TRBJ2-5; 11 bases match TRBD1. CDR1 and CDR2 (germline): SGHVS, FQNEAQ. V was pared by 5 bases and J by 2 bases, with 10 bases of the junction left unmatched. CDR3 length equals 17 residues. Here the CDR3 DNA reads TGTGCCAGCAGCGATACGGGACAGGGGGTCTCACAAGAGACCCAGTACTTC. Its translation is CASSDTGQGVSQETQYF.

V gene TRBV9 combines with J gene TRBJ2-3, with no clear D. Germline CDR1 and CDR2: SGDLS and YYNGEE. The ends were cut back, 0 bases at V and 0 bases at J, with 8 bases in the middle. The CDR3 extends over 15 amino acids. CDR3 sequence reads: CASSVGSTSTDTQYF. CDR3 DNA: TGTGCCAGCAGCGTAGGCAGTACTAGCACAGATACGCAGTATTTT.

V gene TRBV2 combines with J gene TRBJ2-7; tentative D call: TRBD1 (5 bases). Trimming took 8 bases from V and 4 from J, leaving 21 bases between them. CDR1 and CDR2 from the germline V gene are SNHLY and FYNNEI. The CDR3 is 15 amino acids. CDR3 sequence (DNA): TGTGCCAGCTCTCTAGGGGCAGGGATCTTTTACGAGCAGTACTTC. Protein sequence: CASSLGAGIFYEQYF.

The chain is built from TRBV29-1 and TRBJ2-1, with TRBD2 matching over 8 bases. CDR1 is SQVTM, CDR2 ANQGSEA, per germline. This CDR3 region has 18 residues. With V trimmed by 4 bases and J by 10 bases, 24 bases remained unmatched. The CDR3 nucleotides read TGCAGCGTTGTTTCCCGGATTTCTGGGCGGGAGGACTCCAGAGAGCAGTTCTTC. Its protein is CSVVSRISGREDSREQFF.